This T cell receptor beta chain is drawn from a study of blood T cell repertoires in COVID-19 (dated by TCRdb to 2019 to 2021). In the study overall: The collaborator samples originated in the United States, Italy and Spain and spanned the acute and convalescent phases of COVID-19. The material from the prospective study consisted of cDNA or gDNA derived from T cells, B-cell-depleted T cells, or PBMCs. Subjects who had been exposed to COVID-19, were actively infected with it, or had recovered from it provided the deeply sampled blood TCRbeta repertoires that made up the dataset. The repertoires were released in a freely available public database meant as a resource for research on the immune response to SARS-CoV-2. The samples were drawn from the first 160 participants of the ongoing ImmuneRACE study and from 950 to 1,500 subjects provided by 6 global collaborators. The sample metadata nearly always contained a de-identified subject ID, COVID-19 status, age in years and sex. HLA class I and class II types, where available, came from metadata supplied by the sample provider rather than from assay-based typing. Findings and caveats that apply to the study as a whole: The quantity of clinical and demographic metadata differed by source and by participant and was supplied without curation.

V and J are trimmed by 2 bases and 4 bases, and the gene matches miss 7 bases of the junction. According to the germline V gene, CDR1 reads SGHTA and CDR2 reads FQGNSA. Including the terminal cysteine and phenylalanine, the CDR3 comprises 16 residues. The DNA shown is the 48-base CDR3, in frame from base 1. TCRbeta CDR3 regions were amplified from genomic DNA by means of the immunoSEQ Assay, a bias-controlled multiplex PCR. Regarding the original processing steps: Within the assay, amplification of reference gene primers was used to estimate how many nucleated cells each sample contained. Sequence reads were collapsed and filtered to measure the absolute abundance of every unique TCRbeta CDR3 rearrangement. For each sample, productive Simpson clonality was calculated as the square root of Simpson's diversity index across productive rearrangements. The clones in this table, taken by TCRdb from immuneACCESS, are in-frame only. Not every clone is retained; where verified, under half of the shortfall comes from an unresolved V gene, and the cause of the rest is unknown. The D gene and trimming were derived from the DNA, and the V and J assignments and clone size from that table. The sample has roughly 79,000 clones on record, approximately 90% of them singletons. The ten largest make up 4.6% of the sample.

With regard to this clone: Its antigen is currently not known. Base qualities are not recorded, but no much larger clone differs from it by a single base.

Collaborating institutions collected whole blood in K2EDTA tubes following their own protocols. For TCRbeta analysis, collaborator samples were shipped as frozen whole blood, as isolated PBMCs, or as DNA extracted from either sample type. Specimen: peripheral blood. The receptor comes from a man aged 45 to 65 with active COVID-19. This chain joins TRBV7-2 to TRBJ2-2; TRBD2 aligns with 7 central bases. Read as DNA, the sequence is TGTGCCAGCAGCTTACAGCCGGGACTATCCACCGGGGAGCTGTTTTTT. Translated, this gives CASSLQPGLSTGELFF.